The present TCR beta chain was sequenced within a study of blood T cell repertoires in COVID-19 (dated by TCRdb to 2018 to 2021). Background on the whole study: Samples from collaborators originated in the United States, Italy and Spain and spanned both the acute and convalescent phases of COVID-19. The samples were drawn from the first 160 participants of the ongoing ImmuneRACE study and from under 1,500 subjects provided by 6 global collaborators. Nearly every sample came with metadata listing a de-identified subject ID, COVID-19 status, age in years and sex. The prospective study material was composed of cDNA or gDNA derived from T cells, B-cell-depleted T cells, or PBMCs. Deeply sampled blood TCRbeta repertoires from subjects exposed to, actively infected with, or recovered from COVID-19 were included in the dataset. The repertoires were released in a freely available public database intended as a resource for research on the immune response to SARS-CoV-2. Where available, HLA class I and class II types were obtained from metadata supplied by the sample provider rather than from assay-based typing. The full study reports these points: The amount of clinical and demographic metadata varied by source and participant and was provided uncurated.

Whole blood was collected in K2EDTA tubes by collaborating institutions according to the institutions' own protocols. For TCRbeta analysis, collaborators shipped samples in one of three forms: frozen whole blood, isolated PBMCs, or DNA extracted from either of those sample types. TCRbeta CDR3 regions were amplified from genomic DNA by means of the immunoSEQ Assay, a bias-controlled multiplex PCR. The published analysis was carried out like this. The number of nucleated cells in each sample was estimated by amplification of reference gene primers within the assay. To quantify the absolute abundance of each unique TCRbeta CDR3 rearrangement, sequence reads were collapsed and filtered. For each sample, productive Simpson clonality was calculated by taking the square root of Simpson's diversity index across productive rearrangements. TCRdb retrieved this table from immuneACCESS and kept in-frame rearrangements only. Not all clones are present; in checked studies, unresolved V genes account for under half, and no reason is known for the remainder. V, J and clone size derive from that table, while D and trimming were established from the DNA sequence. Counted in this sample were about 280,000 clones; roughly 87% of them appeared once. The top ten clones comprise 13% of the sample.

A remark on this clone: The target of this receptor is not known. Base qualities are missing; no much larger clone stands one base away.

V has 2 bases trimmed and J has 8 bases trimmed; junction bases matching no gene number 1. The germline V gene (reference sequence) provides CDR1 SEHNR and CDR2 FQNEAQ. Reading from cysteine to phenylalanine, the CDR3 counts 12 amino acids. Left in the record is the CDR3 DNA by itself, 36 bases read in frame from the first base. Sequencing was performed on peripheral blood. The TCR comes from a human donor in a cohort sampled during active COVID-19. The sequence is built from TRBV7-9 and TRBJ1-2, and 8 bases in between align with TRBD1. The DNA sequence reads TGTGCCAGCAGCTTAAGACAGGGGGGCTACACCTTC. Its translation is CASSLRQGGYTF.